This is a list of T cell receptor beta chains from one sample in a study of vaccination effects on CD4 cells after COVID-19. For these receptors, no antigen is known. Assay: immunoSEQ multiplex PCR; the TCRdb copy retains only in-frame clones and omits some. Here the sample spans around 41,000 clones, around 81% being singletons. This material consisted of CD4+ T cells from PBMCs cultured with SARS-CoV-2 spike peptides, taken before COVID-19 vaccination. The receptor source for this set is a human donor who received a COVID-19 vaccine. The CDR3 runs from the conserved cysteine through the conserved F or W. The D gene is left open where the match is weak. Rows give clone size only sometimes, using once, few, many, or a class for an expanded clone.

TRBJ1-3,-,TRBD1,TRBV2,16,CASSETTGGSGNTIYF,TGTGCCAGCAGCGAGACGACAGGGGGCTCTGGAAACACCATATATTTT
TRBJ1-4,once,-,TRBV7-9,15,CASSLEGVQAEKLFF,TGTGCCAGCAGCTTAGAGGGAGTGCAAGCTGAAAAACTGTTTTTT
TRBJ1-1,-,-,TRBV24-1,13,CATSDTLGTRAFF,TGTGCCACCAGTGACACACTCGGGACTCGAGCTTTCTTT
TRBJ2-3,once,TRBD1,TRBV2,15,CASIQGGQGTDTQYF,TGTGCCAGCATTCAGGGGGGACAGGGCACAGATACGCAGTATTTT
TRBJ2-3,-,TRBD2,TRBV24-1,16,CATSESFSGGSDTQYF,TGTGCCACCAGTGAATCCTTTAGCGGGGGTTCAGATACGCAGTATTTT
TRBJ1-1,-,-,TRBV4-1,14,CASRKTAMNTEAFF,TGCGCCAGCAGGAAGACGGCTATGAACACTGAAGCTTTCTTT
TRBJ1-1,-,TRBD1,TRBV19,15,CASTTLFGTGTEAFF,TGTGCCAGTACGACCCTATTTGGGACAGGGACTGAAGCTTTCTTT
TRBJ2-5,-,-,TRBV10-2,15,CASSESTLGKETQYF,TGCGCCAGCAGTGAGTCGACGCTGGGCAAAGAGACCCAGTACTTC
TRBJ1-1,-,-,TRBV5-1,14,CASSFVGAGTEAFF,TGCGCCAGCAGCTTCGTGGGGGCAGGAACTGAAGCTTTCTTT
TRBJ2-1,once,-,TRBV2,13,CASKARAYNEQFF,TGTGCCAGCAAGGCCCGGGCTTACAATGAGCAGTTCTTC
TRBJ1-5,-,-,TRBV19,13,CASSIEGPQPQHF,TGTGCCAGTAGTATTGAGGGGCCTCAGCCCCAGCATTTT
TRBJ1-1,-,TRBD1,TRBV29-1,13,CSVSDRGNTEAFF,TGCAGCGTTTCCGACAGGGGGAACACTGAAGCTTTCTTT
TRBJ1-1,-,-,TRBV6-5,14,CASSYSWEGGKAFF,TGTGCCAGCAGTTACTCGTGGGAGGGGGGGAAAGCTTTCTTT
TRBJ2-3,-,-,TRBV30,15,CAWSVRGLGTDTQYF,TGTGCCTGGAGTGTACGGGGTTTGGGCACAGATACGCAGTATTTT
TRBJ1-1,-,-,TRBV19,14,CASSPREGDTEAFF,TGTGCCAGTAGTCCCCGGGAGGGGGACACTGAAGCTTTCTTT
TRBJ1-5,-,TRBD1,TRBV2,14,CASGRTQGFQPQHF,TGTGCCAGCGGACGTACACAGGGGTTCCAGCCCCAGCATTTT
TRBJ1-2,-,-,TRBV6-6,12,CASSQETRGYTF,TGTGCCAGCAGTCAAGAGACTAGGGGCTACACCTTC
TRBJ1-6,-,-,TRBV3-1/TRBV3-2,14,CASSPEFVNSPLHF,TGTGCCAGCAGCCCCGAATTCGTGAATTCACCCCTCCACTTT
TRBJ1-6,-,-,TRBV18,15,CASSPTGTDNSPLHF,TGTGCCAGCTCACCTACCGGGACCGATAATTCACCCCTCCACTTT
TRBJ2-2,once,TRBD2,TRBV5-1,15,CASHPQTGGTGELFF,TGCGCCAGCCACCCGCAAACGGGGGGTACCGGGGAGCTGTTTTTT
TRBJ2-3,-,-,TRBV2,15,CASSRETGHADTQYF,TGTGCCAGCAGTCGGGAGACAGGTCATGCAGATACGCAGTATTTT
TRBJ2-5,-,-,TRBV5-1,13,CASSLEGEETQYF,TGCGCCAGCAGCTTGGAGGGGGAAGAGACCCAGTACTTC
TRBJ1-1,-,-,TRBV11-1,14,CASSYNQGRTEAFF,TGTGCCAGCAGTTATAATCAGGGACGAACTGAAGCTTTCTTT
TRBJ2-4,-,TRBD2,TRBV6-4,17,CASSEPRGDRTKNIQYF,TGTGCCAGCAGTGAACCCCGGGGGGATAGGACCAAAAACATTCAGTACTTC
TRBJ2-2,few,-,TRBV18,14,CASSPTSSTGELFF,TGTGCCAGCTCACCGACTAGTTCCACCGGGGAGCTGTTTTTT
TRBJ2-4,-,-,TRBV30,11,CAWSQGVIQYF,TGTGCCTGGAGTCAGGGTGTTATTCAGTACTTC